This T cell receptor beta chain was identified during a study of T cell changes during pregnancy in multiple sclerosis. The CDR3 sequence is 12 residues long. Looked up from germline, CDR1 is MNHNS and CDR2 is SASEGT. Here immunoSEQ multiplex PCR was the method, and the copy in TCRdb shows in-frame clones only, minus some. The table includes some 90,000 clones, 90% to 95% detected once. As regards this clone: An end of the junction differs from the germline gene, which may be a read error. The same CDR3 also results from other DNA sequences found in this sample.

The rearrangement uses TRBV6-1 and TRBJ1-3; perhaps TRBD1 as D (6 bases). This clonotype was sampled from a female donor in good health, enrolled as a control in a pregnancy study. The source material was peripheral blood, sampled after pregnancy. CDR3 protein: CASSGARGSTNF. Written as DNA, the CDR3 is TGTGCCAGCAGCGGGGCTAGGGGGAGTACGAATTTT.